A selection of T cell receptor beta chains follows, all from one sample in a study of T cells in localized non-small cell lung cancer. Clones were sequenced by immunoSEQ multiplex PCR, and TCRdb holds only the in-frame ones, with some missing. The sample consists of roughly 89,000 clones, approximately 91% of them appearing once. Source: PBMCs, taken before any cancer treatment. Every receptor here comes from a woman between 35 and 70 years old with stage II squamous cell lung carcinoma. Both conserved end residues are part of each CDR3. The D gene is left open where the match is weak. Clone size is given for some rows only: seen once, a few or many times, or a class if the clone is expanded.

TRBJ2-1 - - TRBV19 CASSIVRAPRRDEQFF TGTGCCAGTAGTATAGTTCGGGCCCCCAGGAGGGATGAGCAGTTCTTC
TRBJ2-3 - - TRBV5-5 CASSLFRGANTDTQYF TGTGCCAGCAGCTTGTTCCGGGGCGCCAACACAGATACGCAGTATTTT
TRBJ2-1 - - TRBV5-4 CASSLPSVGGDNEQFF TGTGCCAGCAGCTTGCCCTCCGTGGGCGGGGACAATGAGCAGTTCTTC
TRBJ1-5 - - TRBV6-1 CASSTRIDSNQPQHF TGTGCCAGCAGTACCAGAATAGATAGCAATCAGCCCCAGCATTTT
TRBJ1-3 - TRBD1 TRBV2 CASKPGTGAKGNTIYF TGTGCCAGCAAACCCGGGACAGGGGCAAAAGGAAACACCATATATTTT
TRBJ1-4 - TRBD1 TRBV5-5 CASSLSPQGARNEKLFF TGTGCCAGCAGCTTGAGCCCACAGGGGGCGAGAAATGAAAAACTGTTTTTT
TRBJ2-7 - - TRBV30 CAWSVDSYEQYF TGTGCCTGGAGTGTGGACAGCTACGAGCAGTACTTC
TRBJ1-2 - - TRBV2 CASSEGGRYGYTF TGTGCCAGCAGTGAAGGGGGACGGTACGGCTACACCTTC
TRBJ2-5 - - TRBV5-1 CASSQEARARETQYF TGCGCCAGCAGCCAAGAGGCCAGGGCACGAGAGACCCAGTACTTC
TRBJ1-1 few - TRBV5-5 CASSLVKSGSEAFF TGTGCCAGCAGCTTGGTGAAATCGGGGTCTGAAGCTTTCTTT
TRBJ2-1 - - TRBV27 CASSLAVMGRAEQFF TGTGCCAGCAGTTTAGCGGTTATGGGGCGAGCGGAGCAGTTCTTC
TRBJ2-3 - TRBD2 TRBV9 CASSPSGNTDTQYF TGTGCCAGCAGCCCAAGCGGGAACACAGATACGCAGTATTTT
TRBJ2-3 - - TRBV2 CASGAQPPGDTQYF TGTGCCAGCGGGGCTCAGCCCCCAGGGGATACGCAGTATTTT
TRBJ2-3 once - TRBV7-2 CASSLGRGRTQYF TGTGCCAGCAGCTTAGGGAGGGGGAGGACGCAGTATTTT
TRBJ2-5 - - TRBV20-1 CSAREWETQYF TGCAGTGCTAGAGAGTGGGAGACCCAGTACTTC
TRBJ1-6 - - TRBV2 CASSEGGRRNSPLHF TGTGCCAGCAGTGAGGGCGGGCGTCGAAATTCACCCCTCCACTTT
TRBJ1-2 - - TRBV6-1 CASSEGGAGVGYGYTF TGTGCCAGCAGTGAAGGGGGGGCAGGGGTAGGGTATGGCTACACCTTC
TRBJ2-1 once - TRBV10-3 CAISESKRSYNEQFF TGTGCCATCAGTGAGTCAAAGCGCTCCTACAATGAGCAGTTCTTC
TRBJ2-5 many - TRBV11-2 CASSLEATGRETQYF TGTGCCAGCAGCTTAGAGGCTACCGGCAGGGAGACCCAGTACTTC
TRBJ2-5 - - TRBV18 CASSSQETQYF TGTGCCAGCTCATCACAAGAGACCCAGTACTTC
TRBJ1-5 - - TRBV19 CASSQGRASNQPQHF TGTGCCAGTAGCCAGGGACGGGCGAGCAATCAGCCCCAGCATTTT
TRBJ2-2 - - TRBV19 CASSPTRVNTGELFF TGTGCCAGTAGCCCAACCCGGGTCAACACCGGGGAGCTGTTTTTT
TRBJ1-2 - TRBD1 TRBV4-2 CASSQAQGADYGYTF TGTGCCAGCAGCCAAGCACAGGGGGCGGACTATGGCTACACCTTC
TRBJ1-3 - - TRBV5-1 CASSSQSGTRILDSGNTIYF TGCGCCAGCAGCTCCCAGTCGGGCACCCGGATTCTAGACTCTGGAAACACCATATATTTT
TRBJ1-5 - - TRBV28 CASSLVGQPQHF TGTGCCAGCAGTTTAGTGGGTCAGCCCCAGCATTTT
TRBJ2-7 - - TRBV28 CASSFVEEQYF TGTGCCAGCAGTTTCGTAGAAGAGCAGTACTTC
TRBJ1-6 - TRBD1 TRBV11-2 CASSLGHLQGKAYNSPLHF TGTGCCAGCAGCTTAGGCCACCTACAGGGGAAGGCCTATAATTCACCCCTCCACTTT